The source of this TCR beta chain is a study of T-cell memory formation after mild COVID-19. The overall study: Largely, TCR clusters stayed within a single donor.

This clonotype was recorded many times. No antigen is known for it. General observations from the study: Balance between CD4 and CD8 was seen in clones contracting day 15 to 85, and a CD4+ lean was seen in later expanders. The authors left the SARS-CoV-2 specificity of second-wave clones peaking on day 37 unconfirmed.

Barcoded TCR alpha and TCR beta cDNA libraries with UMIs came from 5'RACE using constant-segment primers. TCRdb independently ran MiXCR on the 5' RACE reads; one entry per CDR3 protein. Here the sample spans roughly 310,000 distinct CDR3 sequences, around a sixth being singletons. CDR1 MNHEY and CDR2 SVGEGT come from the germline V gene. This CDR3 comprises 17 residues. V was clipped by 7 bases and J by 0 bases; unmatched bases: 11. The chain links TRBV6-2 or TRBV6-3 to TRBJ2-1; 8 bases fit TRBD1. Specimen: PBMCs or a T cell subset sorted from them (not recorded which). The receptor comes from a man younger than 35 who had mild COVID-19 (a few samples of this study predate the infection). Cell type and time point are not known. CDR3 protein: CASTDKDRVSSYNEQFF. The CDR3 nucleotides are TGTGCCAGCACCGATAAGGACAGGGTGAGCTCCTACAATGAGCAGTTCTTC.